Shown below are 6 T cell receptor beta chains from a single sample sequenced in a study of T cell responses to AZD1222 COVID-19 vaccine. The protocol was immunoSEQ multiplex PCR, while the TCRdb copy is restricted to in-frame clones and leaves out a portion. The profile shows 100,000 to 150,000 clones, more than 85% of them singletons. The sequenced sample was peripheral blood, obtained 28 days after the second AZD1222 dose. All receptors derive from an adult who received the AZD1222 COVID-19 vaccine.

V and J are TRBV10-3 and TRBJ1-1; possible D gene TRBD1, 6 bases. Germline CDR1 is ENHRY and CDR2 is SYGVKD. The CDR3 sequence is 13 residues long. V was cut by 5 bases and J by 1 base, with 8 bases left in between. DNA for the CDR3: TGTGCCATCAGTTTACAGGGGAACACTGAAGCTTTCTTT. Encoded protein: CAISLQGNTEAFF.

Here the CDR3 reads CASSQSDRGDTIYF. In DNA, the CDR3 is TGTGCCAGCAGCCAATCGGACAGGGGGGACACCATATATTTT. The chain combines TRBV3-1 (or the pseudogene TRBV3-2) with TRBJ1-3, with 10 nucleotides matching TRBD1. CDR3 length: 14 amino acids. With V trimmed by 2 bases and J by 8 bases, 3 bases remained unmatched. CDR1 and CDR2 from the germline V gene are LGHDT and YNNKEL (reference sequence).

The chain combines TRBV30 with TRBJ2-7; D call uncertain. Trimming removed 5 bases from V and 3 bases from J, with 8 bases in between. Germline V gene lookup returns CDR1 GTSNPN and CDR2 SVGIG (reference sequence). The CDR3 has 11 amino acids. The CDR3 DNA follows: TGTGCCTGGGCCAACAGCTACGAGCAGTACTTC. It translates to CAWANSYEQYF.

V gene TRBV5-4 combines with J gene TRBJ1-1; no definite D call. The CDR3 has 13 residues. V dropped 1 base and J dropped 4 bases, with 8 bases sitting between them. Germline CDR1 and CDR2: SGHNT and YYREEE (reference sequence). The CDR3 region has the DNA TGTGCCAGCAGCTTGAACGGCTTCACTGAAGCTTTCTTT. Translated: CASSLNGFTEAFF.

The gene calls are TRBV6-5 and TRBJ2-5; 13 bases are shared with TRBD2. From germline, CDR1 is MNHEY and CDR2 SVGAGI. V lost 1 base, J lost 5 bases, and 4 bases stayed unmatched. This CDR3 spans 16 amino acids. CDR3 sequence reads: CASSYFGLAGVETQYF. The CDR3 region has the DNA TGTGCCAGCAGTTACTTCGGACTAGCGGGGGTGGAGACCCAGTACTTC.

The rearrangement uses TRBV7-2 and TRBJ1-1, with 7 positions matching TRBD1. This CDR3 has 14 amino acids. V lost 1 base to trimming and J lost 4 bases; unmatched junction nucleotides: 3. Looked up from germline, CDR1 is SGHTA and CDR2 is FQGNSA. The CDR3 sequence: CASSLGQGITEAFF. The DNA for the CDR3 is TGTGCCAGCAGCTTAGGACAGGGAATCACTGAAGCTTTCTTT. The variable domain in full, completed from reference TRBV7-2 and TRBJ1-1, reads GAGVSQSPSNKVTEKGKDVELRCDPISGHTALYWYRQSLGQGLEFLIYFQGNSAPDKSGLPSDRFSAERTGGSVSTLTIQRTQQEDSAVYLCASSLGQGITEAFFGQGTRLTVV.